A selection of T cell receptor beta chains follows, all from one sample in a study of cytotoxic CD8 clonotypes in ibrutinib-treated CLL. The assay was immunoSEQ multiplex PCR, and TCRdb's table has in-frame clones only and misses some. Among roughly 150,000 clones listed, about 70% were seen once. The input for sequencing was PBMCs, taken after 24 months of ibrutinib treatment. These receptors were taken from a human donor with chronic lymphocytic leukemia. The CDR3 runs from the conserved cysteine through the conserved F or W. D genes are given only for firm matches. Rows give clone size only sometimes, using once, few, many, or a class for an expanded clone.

TGCGCCAGCAGTTTACTAGCGGGAGGGGGTGAAGGTGAGCAGTTCTTC,CASSLLAGGGEGEQFF,-,TRBD2,TRBV5-1,TRBJ2-1
TGTGCCAGCAGCTTCCGGGAGCAGCCCCAGCATTTT,CASSFREQPQHF,few,-,TRBV7-8,TRBJ1-5
TGCGCCAGCAGCTTGGAAGAGACCCAGTACTTC,CASSLEETQYF,-,-,TRBV5-1,TRBJ2-5
TGTGCCAGCAGCCATGGACAGGGCAGCACAGATACGCAGTATTTT,CASSHGQGSTDTQYF,-,TRBD1,TRBV7-9,TRBJ2-3
TGCGCCAGCAGCTCTCTCAGGGAATTAGGCACTGAAGCTTTCTTT,CASSSLRELGTEAFF,many,-,TRBV4-3,TRBJ1-1
TGCGCCAGCAGCTTGTGGGGAGGGACCGCCGCTGAGCAGTTCTTC,CASSLWGGTAAEQFF,-,TRBD2,TRBV5-1,TRBJ2-1
TGCGCCAGCAGCCAAGTGGCGGCAGGGAGCCACGAGCAGTACTTC,CASSQVAAGSHEQYF,-,-,TRBV4-3,TRBJ2-7
TGTGCCACCAGCAGAGAACGTGCGGGGGGTTTTACAGATACGCAGTATTTT,CATSRERAGGFTDTQYF,-,TRBD2,TRBV15,TRBJ2-3
TGTGCCAGCAGCGTGGGGCCGGGGACAGATACGCAGTATTTT,CASSVGPGTDTQYF,-,-,TRBV9,TRBJ2-3
TGCGCCAGCAGCTGGGCGGGTGGGGATCAGCCCCAGCATTTT,CASSWAGGDQPQHF,-,-,TRBV5-1,TRBJ1-5
TGCGCCAGCAGCCAGTGGGTGGGGGCAACCTACGAGCAGTACTTC,CASSQWVGATYEQYF,-,-,TRBV4-3,TRBJ2-7
TGTGCCAGCAGCGCCCGGGTGCTTAGCACAGATACGCAGTATTTT,CASSARVLSTDTQYF,once,-,TRBV9,TRBJ2-3
TGTGCCAGCAGCCCCACAACCACTAATGAAAAACTGTTTTTT,CASSPTTTNEKLFF,-,-,TRBV2,TRBJ1-4
TGTGCCAGCAGAAGACTAGCGGATAGCAATCAGCCCCAGCATTTT,CASRRLADSNQPQHF,few,-,TRBV6-1,TRBJ1-5
TGTGCCAGCTCACCACCCGGGGCCCGGGGCACAGATACGCAGTATTTT,CASSPPGARGTDTQYF,-,-,TRBV18,TRBJ2-3
TGTGCCAGCCACCGACTGAGCACAGATACGCAGTATTTT,CASHRLSTDTQYF,-,-,TRBV2,TRBJ2-3